These 20 T cell receptor beta chains share one sample of origin, sequenced in a study of blood T cell repertoires in COVID-19. Data came from immunoSEQ multiplex PCR; TCRdb stores just in-frame clones and leaves some out. The table shows roughly 55,000 clones, with around 87% occurring only once. Sequencing was done on a sample of peripheral blood. The receptors stem from a man aged 60-69 years with active or convalescent COVID-19.

The chain is built from TRBV7-2 and TRBJ1-1; D is perhaps TRBD1 (5 bases). V was pared by 5 bases and J by 1 base, with 23 bases between. The germline gives CDR1 SGHTA, CDR2 FQGNSA. CDR3 length equals 18 residues. The CDR3 is CASSDGWGDRVKNTEAFF. CDR3 in DNA: TGTGCCAGCAGCGACGGTTGGGGGGATCGGGTAAAGAACACTGAAGCTTTCTTT.

The rearrangement uses TRBV3-1 (or the pseudogene TRBV3-2) and TRBJ2-7, with 9 bases aligning to TRBD1. Germline-derived CDR1 and CDR2 are LGHDT and YNNKEL (reference sequence). With V trimmed by 4 bases and J by 1 base, 2 bases remained unmatched. CDR3 size: 14 residues. CDR3 sequence reads: CASSRGQGSYEQYF. The CDR3 DNA reads as TGTGCCAGCAGCCGGGGACAGGGATCCTACGAGCAGTACTTC.

This chain uses TRBV18 with TRBJ1-1; no definite D call. V lost 1 base, J lost 3 bases, and 9 bases lay in between. This CDR3 is built from 14 residues. Germline CDR1 reads KGHSH; CDR2 reads LQKENI. In nucleotides, the CDR3 is TGTGCCAGCTCACCACGGAGGGCTGACACTGAAGCTTTCTTT. Encoded protein: CASSPRRADTEAFF.

The chain is built from TRBV24-1 and TRBJ2-3; 10 bases match TRBD2. CDR1 and CDR2 from the germline V gene are KGHDR and SFDVKD. This CDR3 contains 15 residues. Unmatched junction bases numbered 2, after V lost 5 bases and J lost 1 base. The CDR3: CATSVTSGGTDTQYF. CDR3 sequence (DNA): TGTGCCACCAGTGTTACTAGCGGGGGCACAGATACGCAGTATTTT.

The chain joins TRBV6-5 to TRBJ1-2, with TRBD1 matching 8 bases. V lost 8 bases, J lost 7 bases, and 9 bases stayed unmatched. CDR1 is MNHEY, CDR2 SVGAGI, per germline. The CDR3 loop spans 13 amino acids. CDR3 DNA: TGTGCCAGCGTTAAGCCAGGGGGCCGTGGCTACACCTTC. Amino acid sequence: CASVKPGGRGYTF.

Here the CDR3 reads CASSLEGGGSYEQYF. As DNA, the CDR3 is TGCGCCAGCAGCTTGGAAGGGGGCGGCTCCTACGAGCAGTACTTC. This chain links TRBV5-1 with TRBJ2-7; 7 bases fit TRBD1. CDR1 is SGHRS, CDR2 YFSETQ, per germline. CDR3 length equals 15 residues. V was pared by 0 bases and J by 0 bases, with 3 bases of the junction left unmatched.

This chain links TRBV7-9 with TRBJ2-6; a possible D gene is TRBD1 (6 bases). This CDR3 region has 15 residues. Germline assignment: CDR1 SEHNR and CDR2 FQNEAQ (reference sequence). With 5 bases removed from V and 3 bases from J, the gap between germline ends came to 11 bases. This CDR3 reads CASSIQGRGANVLTF. The CDR3 coding sequence is TGTGCCAGCAGCATACAGGGACGTGGGGCCAACGTCCTGACTTTC.

This rearrangement joins TRBV7-2 to TRBJ2-7, with D possibly matching TRBD2 (6 bases). CDR3 length: 13 residues. CDR1 and CDR2 (germline): SGHTA, FQGNSA. The V gene lost 5 bases and the J gene lost 6 bases, with 14 bases spanning the gap. CDR3 nucleotide sequence: TGTGCCAGCAGCCGCTGGAGGGCGGGCGAGCAGTACTTC. Translated: CASSRWRAGEQYF. Using reference TRBV7-2 and TRBJ2-7 for the parts outside the CDR3, the full variable domain is GAGVSQSPSNKVTEKGKDVELRCDPISGHTALYWYRQSLGQGLEFLIYFQGNSAPDKSGLPSDRFSAERTGGSVSTLTIQRTQQEDSAVYLCASSRWRAGEQYFGPGTRLTVT.

V gene TRBV30 combines with J gene TRBJ1-2, with D hard to call. The CDR3 loop spans 13 amino acids. In germline, CDR1 is GTSNPN, CDR2 SVGIG (reference sequence). V was trimmed by 4 bases and J by 0 bases, leaving 9 bases between them. The CDR3 spells CAWTEAANYGYTF. Written as DNA, the CDR3 is TGTGCCTGGACAGAGGCAGCTAACTATGGCTACACCTTC.

The J gene is TRBJ1-6, the V gene TRBV2; weak D call: TRBD1 (6 bases). The CDR3 has 15 residues. V dropped 5 bases and J dropped 0 bases, with 8 bases sitting between them. Germline V lookup: CDR1 SNHLY, CDR2 FYNNEI. The CDR3 is CASSWDNSYNSPLHF. The CDR3 DNA reads TGTGCCAGCAGTTGGGACAACTCCTATAATTCACCCCTCCACTTT.

This chain uses TRBV24-1 with TRBJ2-3, with D unresolved. Germline V CDR1 and CDR2: KGHDR, SFDVKD. CDR3 size: 14 residues. Trimming took off 4 bases at V and 0 bases at J, with 7 bases between the two ends. CDR3 in amino acids: CATSDPRSTDTQYF. The CDR3 DNA sequence: TGTGCCACCAGTGACCCACGGAGCACAGATACGCAGTATTTT.

The chain uses TRBV27 and TRBJ1-2, with D possibly being TRBD1 (6 bases). Germline CDR1 reads MNHEY; CDR2 reads SMNVEV (reference sequence). This CDR3 comprises 16 residues. Between the trimmed V and J ends, which lost 10 bases and 4 bases, there was a span of 25 bases. CDR3 loop: CANAGWIRQVLYGYTF. The CDR3 DNA is TGTGCCAACGCGGGCTGGATTAGACAGGTCCTCTATGGCTACACCTTC.

The V call is TRBV5-4, the J call TRBJ2-5, with D tentatively TRBD1 (6 bases). This CDR3 has 15 amino acids. Germline V gives CDR1 SGHNT, CDR2 YYREEE (reference sequence). Trimming took 0 bases from V and 2 from J, leaving 11 bases between them. The CDR3 loop reads CASSLEMRGQETQYF. CDR3 DNA: TGTGCCAGCAGCTTGGAGATGAGGGGGCAAGAGACCCAGTACTTC.

V usage is TRBV5-1 and J usage is TRBJ2-5, with D possibly matching TRBD1 (6 bases). Germline loops: CDR1 SGHRS, CDR2 YFSETQ. Trimming stripped 1 base from V and 1 base from J, with 17 bases between. The CDR3 has 17 amino acids. The CDR3: CASSLYPPQGSQETQYF. The CDR3 DNA is TGCGCCAGCAGCTTGTACCCCCCACAGGGAAGCCAAGAGACCCAGTACTTC.

V gene TRBV5-1 combines with J gene TRBJ2-3; TRBD2 matches at 8 bases. The CDR3 is 15 amino acids. J lost 0 bases, V lost 7 bases, and 7 bases had no gene match. The germline V gene encodes CDR1 SGHRS and CDR2 YFSETQ. This chain's CDR3 is CASSGASGSTDTQYF. DNA for the CDR3: TGCGCCAGCTCCGGGGCTAGCGGGAGCACAGATACGCAGTATTTT.

The chain combines TRBV5-1 with TRBJ1-2; TRBD1 aligns across 8 bases. CDR1 is SGHRS, CDR2 YFSETQ, per germline. The J segment lost 4 bases and the V segment lost 4 bases, leaving 9 bases of the junction unmatched. This CDR3 has 15 amino acids. The DNA of the CDR3 is TGCGCCAGCAGCCAAGGACAGGGCTCAGGCTATGGCTACACCTTC. The encoded protein is CASSQGQGSGYGYTF.

As regards this clone: The same CDR3 arises from other DNA sequences in this sample as well. The chain uses TRBV28 and TRBJ1-2; D is uncertain. V was shortened by 2 bases and J by 0 bases, with 4 bases between the two germline ends. This CDR3 is 13 amino acids long. Looked up from germline, CDR1 is MDHEN and CDR2 is SYDVKM. CDR3 sequence (DNA): TGTGCCAGCAGTTTAACAGCTAACTATGGCTACACCTTC. Protein: CASSLTANYGYTF.

CDR3 amino acids: CASGGLAGTDTQYF. The DNA of the CDR3 is TGTGCCAGCGGTGGACTAGCGGGCACAGATACGCAGTATTTT. V and J are TRBV27 and TRBJ2-3, with TRBD2 identical over 10 bases. Germline CDR1 reads MNHEY; CDR2 reads SMNVEV (reference sequence). Trimming cost V 8 bases and J 1 base; bases outside gene matches: 3. The CDR3 runs 14 residues.

The chain employs TRBV7-2 and TRBJ2-3; TRBD2 matches at 13 bases. The CDR3 has 15 residues. Germline CDR1 SGHTA, CDR2 FQGNSA. V trimming: 5 bases; J trimming: 8 bases; junction bases outside the gene matches: 7. CDR3 protein: CASSRTSGGSATQYF. CDR3 coding DNA: TGTGCCAGCAGCCGGACTAGCGGGGGCTCAGCTACGCAGTATTTT.

The chain couples TRBV18 to TRBJ2-7; tentative D call: TRBD2 (7 bases). The CDR3 is 14 amino acids. CDR1 and CDR2 (germline): KGHSH, LQKENI. The germline V and J ends were trimmed by 6 bases and 2 bases, with 14 bases remaining between them. The CDR3 loop is CASSNREGAYEQYF. In nucleotides, the CDR3 is TGTGCCAGCTCGAACAGGGAGGGGGCCTACGAGCAGTACTTC.